The count of the clone carrying this TCR beta chain is one. The antigen is not known. The data are from a study of early stage breast cancer tumors. In the study overall: The ER+/PR+/HER2- tumors included 7 or 8 ductal and a handful of lobular carcinomas. Study-wide results and caveats: In most of the 16 patients, blood comparison separated tumor from normal breast.

Each sample had two DNA replicates, 0.45 to 0.65 ug blood or roughly 1.4 ug tissue. Sequenced by immunoSEQ multiplex PCR; TCRdb stores in-frame clones only, minus some. The sample records over 40,000 clones, approximately 78% being singletons. The receptor was derived from a person in their forties with breast cancer. Sequencing was carried out using blood.

CDR3 protein: CASSLVRRNTDTQYF. The CDR3 DNA reads TGTGCCAGCAGCTTAGTCCGTCGGAACACAGATACGCAGTATTTT. The V gene is TRBV7-2, the J gene TRBJ2-3; no firm D call. The CDR3 is made up of 15 amino acids. With 1 base removed from V and 2 bases from J, the gap between germline ends came to 10 bases. CDR1 and CDR2 from the germline V gene are SGHTA and FQGNSA.